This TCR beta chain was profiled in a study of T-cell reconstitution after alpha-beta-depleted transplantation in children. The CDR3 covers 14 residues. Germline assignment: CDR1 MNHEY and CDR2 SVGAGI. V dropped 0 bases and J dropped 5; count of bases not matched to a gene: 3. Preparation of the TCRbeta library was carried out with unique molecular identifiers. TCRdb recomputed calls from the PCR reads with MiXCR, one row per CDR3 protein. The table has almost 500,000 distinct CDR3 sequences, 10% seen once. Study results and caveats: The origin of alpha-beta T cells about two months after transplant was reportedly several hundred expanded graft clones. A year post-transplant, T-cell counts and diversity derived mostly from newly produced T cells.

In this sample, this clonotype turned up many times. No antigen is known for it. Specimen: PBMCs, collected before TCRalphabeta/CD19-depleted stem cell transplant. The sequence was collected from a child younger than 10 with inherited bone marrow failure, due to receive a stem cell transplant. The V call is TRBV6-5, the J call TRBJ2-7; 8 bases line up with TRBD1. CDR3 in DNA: TGTGCCAGCAGTTACTCTCAGGGGGCCAACGAGCAGTACTTC. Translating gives CASSYSQGANEQYF.